This T cell receptor (beta chain) is drawn from a study of T cells after yellow fever vaccination. Overall study results and limits: Most primary-vaccination clones reappeared after the booster (about 97% CD4, approximately 88% CD8). Clonotype sharing between CD4 and CD8 compartments was small.

It was through 5'RACE template switching that TCR cDNA was made, with a universal primer site and UMIs added. TCRdb analysed the 5' RACE reads with MiXCR anew, one entry per CDR3 protein. This table has about 310,000 distinct CDR3 sequences, around 3.9% appearing once. With respect to this clonotype: Its antigen is undetermined.

The TCR was taken from a man in his late teens or twenties who received the YFV17D yellow fever vaccine. The material was PBMCs, obtained on the day of the yellow fever booster vaccination.

The CDR3 loop reads CSASRIPRGGLATQYF. CDR3 in DNA: TGCAGTGCTAGTCGAATTCCCCGGGGGGGACTCGCGACCCAGTACTTC. The V and J genes are TRBV20-1 and TRBJ2-5; 8 bases are a match to TRBD2. The trim removed 3 bases at V and 7 bases at J, leaving 16 bases unmatched. Germline values: CDR1 DFQATT, CDR2 SNEGSKA (reference sequence). This CDR3 has 16 residues.